This is a list of T cell receptor beta chains from one sample in a study of long-term antiretroviral therapy in people with HIV. Assay: immunoSEQ multiplex PCR; the TCRdb copy retains only in-frame clones and omits some. Among some 26,000 clones listed, roughly 76% were seen once. Sequencing used unsorted PBMCs, obtained 1.1 years before starting antiretroviral therapy. The receptors were sampled from a woman in her thirties or forties with HIV. The CDR3 runs from the conserved cysteine through the conserved F or W. The D gene is left open where the match is weak. Some rows mark clone size as missing; the rest say once, few, many or name a class of expanded clone.

d_call j_call v_call clone_size cdr3_aa cdr3_nt
NA TRBJ1-1 TRBV27 few CASSFGGDTEAFF TGTGCCAGCAGTTTTGGGGGGGACACTGAAGCTTTCTTT
NA TRBJ2-1 TRBV9 NA CASSVVSSYNEQFF TGTGCCAGCAGCGTAGTAAGCTCCTACAATGAGCAGTTCTTC
TRBD2 TRBJ2-7 TRBV9 NA CASSVAGGGGEQYF TGTGCCAGCAGCGTAGCGGGGGGGGGTGGCGAGCAGTACTTC
TRBD2 TRBJ2-3 TRBV13 few CASSQRLAGHTDTQYF TGTGCCAGCAGCCAAAGACTAGCGGGGCACACAGATACGCAGTATTTT
TRBD1 TRBJ1-2 TRBV5-6 NA CASGGQFLPNYGYTF TGTGCCAGCGGGGGACAGTTCCTACCTAACTATGGCTACACCTTC
NA TRBJ1-2 TRBV18 NA CASSPYENYGYTF TGTGCCAGCTCACCATATGAAAACTATGGCTACACCTTC
TRBD2 TRBJ2-7 TRBV29-1 once CSATPGLADYEQYF TGCAGCGCAACACCGGGACTAGCCGACTACGAGCAGTACTTC
NA TRBJ2-7 TRBV14 few CASSDSTPSGQPLRRASYEQYF TGTGCCAGCAGCGACTCGACCCCATCGGGACAGCCGCTTCGGAGGGCTTCCTACGAGCAGTACTTC
NA TRBJ1-1 TRBV11-3 NA CASSLDGRGGDVRTFF TGTGCCAGCAGCTTAGACGGGAGGGGGGGCGATGTGCGGACCTTCTTT
NA TRBJ2-5 TRBV6-5 NA CASSYTYDSYQETQYF TGTGCCAGCAGTTACACTTATGACTCGTACCAAGAGACCCAGTACTTC
NA TRBJ2-7 TRBV29-1 NA CSVEESVGHRSYEQYF TGCAGCGTTGAAGAGTCGGTGGGACACCGCTCCTACGAGCAGTACTTC
NA TRBJ1-2 TRBV6-5 once CASSYFAGNYGYTF TGTGCCAGCAGTTACTTTGCGGGGAACTATGGCTACACCTTC
NA TRBJ1-1 TRBV7-2 NA CASSFGGPISNTEAFF TGTGCCAGCAGCTTTGGGGGTCCCATTTCGAACACTGAAGCTTTCTTT
NA TRBJ1-1 TRBV29-1 once CSVSFSEAFF TGCAGCGTTTCGTTTTCTGAAGCTTTCTTT
NA TRBJ1-5 TRBV7-2 NA CASSLGPNQPQHF TGTGCCAGCAGCCTGGGGCCCAATCAGCCCCAGCATTTT
NA TRBJ1-5 TRBV6-5 NA CASSPGTYSNQPQHF TGTGCCAGCAGCCCCGGAACCTATAGCAATCAGCCCCAGCATTTT
TRBD1 TRBJ2-7 TRBV19 NA CASSDPGQGDEQYF TGTGCCAGTAGTGATCCGGGACAGGGGGACGAGCAGTACTTC
NA TRBJ1-2 TRBV19 NA CASSIAGVAPGYGYTF TGTGCCAGTAGTATAGCCGGGGTTGCCCCGGGCTATGGCTACACCTTC
TRBD1 TRBJ1-5 TRBV7-6 NA CASSLGADRGGNQPQHF TGTGCCAGCAGCTTAGGGGCGGACAGGGGTGGCAATCAGCCCCAGCATTTT
TRBD1 TRBJ1-1 TRBV4-3 NA CASSQGTGQGDTEAFF TGCGCCAGCAGCCAAGGTACCGGACAGGGGGACACTGAAGCTTTCTTT
TRBD1 TRBJ1-3 TRBV25-1 NA CASSGDRGHPGNTIYF TGTGCCAGCAGTGGGGACAGGGGGCATCCTGGAAACACCATATATTTT
NA TRBJ2-1 TRBV7-9 NA CASSFSENEQFF TGTGCCAGCAGCTTTTCTGAAAATGAGCAGTTCTTC
NA TRBJ2-3 TRBV6-5 NA CASSYNRDTDTQYF TGTGCCAGCAGTTACAACCGGGACACTGATACGCAGTATTTT
NA TRBJ2-6 TRBV7-2 once CASSLQFSGANVLTF TGTGCCAGCAGCCTACAGTTCTCTGGGGCCAACGTCCTGACTTTC
NA TRBJ1-3 TRBV5-4 NA CASSRGGGRNTIYF TGTGCCAGCAGCCGGGGGGGCGGTCGAAACACCATATATTTT
NA TRBJ1-1 TRBV30 few CAWAGFDTEAFF TGTGCCTGGGCAGGGTTTGACACTGAAGCTTTCTTT
NA TRBJ2-1 TRBV20-1 NA CSAGGGGEQFF TGCAGTGCTGGGGGTGGGGGTGAGCAGTTCTTC
TRBD1 TRBJ2-1 TRBV5-1 NA CASSPTTGAYNEQFF TGCGCCAGCAGCCCCACGACAGGGGCCTACAATGAGCAGTTCTTC
NA TRBJ1-5 TRBV5-5 NA CASSLGGGTLQHF TGTGCCAGCAGCTTGGGGGGGGGCACCTTACAGCATTTT
NA TRBJ2-7 TRBV7-9 NA CASSLVGGYEQYF TGTGCCAGCAGCTTAGTTGGGGGGTACGAGCAGTACTTC
NA TRBJ1-1 TRBV18 NA CASSPLEQNTEAFF TGTGCCAGCTCACCACTAGAACAGAACACTGAAGCTTTCTTT
NA TRBJ1-2 TRBV11-2 NA CASSLVRRAGNYGYTF TGTGCCAGCAGCTTAGTTCGGAGGGCAGGGAACTATGGCTACACCTTC
NA TRBJ2-7 TRBV7-2 NA CASSLFGRGTYEQYF TGTGCCAGCAGCTTATTCGGCAGGGGTACCTACGAGCAGTACTTC
NA TRBJ2-7 TRBV11-2 NA CASSLTHLYEQYF TGTGCCAGCAGCTTAACACATCTCTACGAGCAGTACTTC
NA TRBJ2-7 TRBV11-3 once CASSSKNGYEQYF TGTGCCAGCAGCTCAAAAAACGGCTACGAGCAGTACTTC
NA TRBJ1-1 TRBV29-1 NA CSVALNTEAFF TGCAGCGTTGCTTTGAACACTGAAGCTTTCTTT
NA TRBJ1-2 TRBV7-9 NA CASSLGPGVYGYTF TGTGCCAGCAGCTTAGGTCCAGGCGTCTATGGCTACACCTTC
NA TRBJ1-1 TRBV2 few CASTTSGIEAFF TGTGCCAGCACTACTTCAGGGATTGAAGCTTTCTTT
NA TRBJ1-4 TRBV10-3 NA CAITPSASEEKLFF TGTGCCATCACCCCTTCCGCGAGTGAGGAAAAACTGTTTTTT
NA TRBJ2-7 TRBV19 NA CASSDRSYEQYF TGTGCCAGTTCGGACAGATCCTACGAGCAGTACTTC
NA TRBJ1-1 TRBV25-1 NA CASSEWGLGGAFF TGTGCCAGCAGTGAATGGGGCCTCGGCGGAGCTTTCTTT
NA TRBJ1-3 TRBV4-1 NA CASSQDLGTTGNTIYF TGCGCCAGCAGCCAAGATCTTGGGACAACTGGAAACACCATATATTTT
NA TRBJ1-3 TRBV9 NA CASSVDASGNTIYF TGTGCCAGCAGCGTAGACGCAAGTGGAAACACCATATATTTT
NA TRBJ1-4 TRBV28 once CASSLGGITKSEKLFF TGTGCCAGCAGTTTGGGGGGTATTACTAAGTCCGAAAAACTGTTTTTT
NA TRBJ2-3 TRBV4-3 once CASSQDNRKGAGKTDTQYF TGCGCCAGCAGCCAAGATAATAGAAAAGGGGCAGGGAAGACAGATACGCAGTATTTT
NA TRBJ1-5 TRBV6-6 NA CASSYATDQPQHF TGTGCCAGCAGTTACGCGACAGATCAGCCCCAGCATTTT
TRBD2 TRBJ2-1 TRBV5-6 NA CASSSFMRLAGGSTLF TGTGCCAGCAGCTCATTCATGAGGCTAGCGGGAGGTTCCACCCTCTTC
TRBD1 TRBJ1-2 TRBV2 once CASRGGIETGVDGYTF TGTGCCAGCAGGGGGGGAATAGAGACAGGGGTGGATGGCTACACCTTC